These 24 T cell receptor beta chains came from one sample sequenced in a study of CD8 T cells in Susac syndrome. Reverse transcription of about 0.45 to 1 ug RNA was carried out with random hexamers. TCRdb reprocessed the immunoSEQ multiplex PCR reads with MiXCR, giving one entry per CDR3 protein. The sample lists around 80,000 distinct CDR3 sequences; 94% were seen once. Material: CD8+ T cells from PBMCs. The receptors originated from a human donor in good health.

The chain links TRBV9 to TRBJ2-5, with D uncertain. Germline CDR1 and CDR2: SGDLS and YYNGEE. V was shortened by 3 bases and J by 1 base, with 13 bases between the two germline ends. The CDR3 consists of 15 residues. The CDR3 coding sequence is TGTGCCAGCAGCGCACAAGCAAGAGGCCAAGAGACCCAGTACTTC. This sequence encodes CASSAQARGQETQYF.

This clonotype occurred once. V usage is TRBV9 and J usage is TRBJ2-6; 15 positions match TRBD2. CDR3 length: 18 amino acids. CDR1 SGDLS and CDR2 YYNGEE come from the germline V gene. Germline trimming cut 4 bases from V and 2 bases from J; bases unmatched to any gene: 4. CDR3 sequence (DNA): TGTGCCAGCAGCCTAGGACTAGCGGGAGGGCCTGGGGCCAACGTCCTGACTTTC. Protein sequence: CASSLGLAGGPGANVLTF.

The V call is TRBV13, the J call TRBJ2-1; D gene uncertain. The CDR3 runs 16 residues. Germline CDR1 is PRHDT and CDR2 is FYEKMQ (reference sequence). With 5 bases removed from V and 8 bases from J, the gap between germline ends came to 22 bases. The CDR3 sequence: CASSHRISGSRDEQFF. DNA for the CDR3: TGTGCCAGCAGCCATCGTATCTCCGGGTCTAGGGATGAGCAGTTCTTC.

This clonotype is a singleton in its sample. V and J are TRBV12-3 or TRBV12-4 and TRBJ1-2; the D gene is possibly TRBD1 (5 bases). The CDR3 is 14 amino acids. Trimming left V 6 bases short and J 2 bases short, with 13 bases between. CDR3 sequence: CASRPASGNYGYTF. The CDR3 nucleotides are TGTGCCAGCAGGCCCGCTTCAGGGAACTATGGCTACACCTTC.

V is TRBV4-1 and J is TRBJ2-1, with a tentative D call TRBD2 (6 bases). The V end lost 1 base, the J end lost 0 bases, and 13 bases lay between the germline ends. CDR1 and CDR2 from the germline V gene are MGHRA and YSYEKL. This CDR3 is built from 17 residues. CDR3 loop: CASSQVLAPSSYNEQFF. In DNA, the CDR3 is TGCGCCAGCAGCCAAGTACTAGCACCGAGCTCCTACAATGAGCAGTTCTTC.

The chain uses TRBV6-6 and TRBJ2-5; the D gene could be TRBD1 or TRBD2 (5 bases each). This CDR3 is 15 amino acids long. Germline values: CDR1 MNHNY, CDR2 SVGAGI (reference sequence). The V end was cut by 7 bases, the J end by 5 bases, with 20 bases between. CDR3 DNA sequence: TGTGCCAGCACCCTTAGAGGGGAATCCGGGGAGACCCAGTACTTC. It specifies CASTLRGESGETQYF.

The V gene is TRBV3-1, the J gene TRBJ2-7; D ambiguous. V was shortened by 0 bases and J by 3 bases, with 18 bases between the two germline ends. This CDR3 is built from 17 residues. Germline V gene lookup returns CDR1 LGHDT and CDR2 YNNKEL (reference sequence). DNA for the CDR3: TGTGCCAGCAGCCAAGAAGTGGTCGCGGCAAGCCTCTACGAGCAGTACTTC. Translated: CASSQEVVAASLYEQYF.

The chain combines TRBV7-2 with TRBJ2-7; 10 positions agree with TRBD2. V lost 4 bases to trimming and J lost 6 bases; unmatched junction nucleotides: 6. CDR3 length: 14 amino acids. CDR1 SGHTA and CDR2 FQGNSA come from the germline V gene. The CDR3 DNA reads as TGTGCCAGCAGCTCTAGCGGGAGTCTTATCGAGCAGTACGTC. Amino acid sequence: CASSSSGSLIEQYV.

The CDR3 nucleotides are TGTGCCAGCAGCCAAGATGGGAAAGACAATCAGCCCCAGCATTTT. It translates to CASSQDGKDNQPQHF. The V and J genes are TRBV3-1 and TRBJ1-5; D is uncertain. The CDR3 has 15 amino acids. V was trimmed by 0 bases and J by 3 bases, leaving 9 bases between them. Looked up from germline, CDR1 is LGHDT and CDR2 is YNNKEL (reference sequence).

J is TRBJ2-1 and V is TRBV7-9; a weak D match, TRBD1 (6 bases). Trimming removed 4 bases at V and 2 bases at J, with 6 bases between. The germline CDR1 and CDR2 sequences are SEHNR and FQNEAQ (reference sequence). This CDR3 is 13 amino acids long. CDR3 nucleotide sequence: TGTGCCAGCAGCTGGACAGCCTACAATGAGCAGTTCTTC. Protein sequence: CASSWTAYNEQFF.

The CDR3 DNA reads as TGTGCCAGCAGGTCGGACAGGGTCGCAGATACGCAGTATTTT. This translates into CASRSDRVADTQYF. The chain couples TRBV9 to TRBJ2-3; 8 bases map to TRBD1. This CDR3 comprises 14 residues. V was clipped by 5 bases and J by 4 bases; unmatched bases: 6. The germline V gene has CDR1 SGDLS and CDR2 YYNGEE.

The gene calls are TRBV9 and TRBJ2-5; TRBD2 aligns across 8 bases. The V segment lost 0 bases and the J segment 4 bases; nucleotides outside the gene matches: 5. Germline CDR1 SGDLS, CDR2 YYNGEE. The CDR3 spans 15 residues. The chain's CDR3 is CASSVESSGLETQYF. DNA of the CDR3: TGTGCCAGCAGCGTAGAATCTAGCGGGTTAGAGACCCAGTACTTC. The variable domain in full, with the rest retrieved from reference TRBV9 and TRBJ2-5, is DSGVTQTPKHLITATGQRVTLRCSPRSGDLSVYWYQQSLDQGLQFLIQYYNGEERAKGNILERFSAQQFPDLHSELNLSSLELGDSALYFCASSVESSGLETQYFGPGTRLLVL.

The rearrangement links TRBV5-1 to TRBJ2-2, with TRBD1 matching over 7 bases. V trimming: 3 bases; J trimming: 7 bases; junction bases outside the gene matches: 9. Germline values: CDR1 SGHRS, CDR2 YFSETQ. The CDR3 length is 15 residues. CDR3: CASSSAGTAYGELFF. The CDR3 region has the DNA TGCGCCAGCAGCTCCGCCGGGACAGCCTACGGGGAGCTGTTTTTT.

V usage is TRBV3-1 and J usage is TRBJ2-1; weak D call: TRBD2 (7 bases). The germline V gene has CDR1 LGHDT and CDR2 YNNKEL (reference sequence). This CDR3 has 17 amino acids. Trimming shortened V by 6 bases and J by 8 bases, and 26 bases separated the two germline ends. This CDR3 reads CASRGTPVGGGHHEQFF. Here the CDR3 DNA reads TGTGCCAGCAGGGGAACCCCCGTCGGCGGGGGACATCATGAGCAGTTCTTC.

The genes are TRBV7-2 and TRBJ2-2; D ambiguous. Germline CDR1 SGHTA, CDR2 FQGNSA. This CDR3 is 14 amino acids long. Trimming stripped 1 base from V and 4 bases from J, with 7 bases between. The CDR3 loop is CASSLVKVTGELFF. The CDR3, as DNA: TGTGCCAGCAGCTTAGTCAAGGTCACCGGGGAGCTGTTTTTT.

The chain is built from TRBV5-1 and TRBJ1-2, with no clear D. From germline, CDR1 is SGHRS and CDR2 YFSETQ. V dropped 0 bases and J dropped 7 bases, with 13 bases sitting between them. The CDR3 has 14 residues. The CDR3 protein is CASSLEGPIRGYTF. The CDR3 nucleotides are TGCGCCAGCAGCTTGGAAGGACCGATACGTGGCTACACCTTC.

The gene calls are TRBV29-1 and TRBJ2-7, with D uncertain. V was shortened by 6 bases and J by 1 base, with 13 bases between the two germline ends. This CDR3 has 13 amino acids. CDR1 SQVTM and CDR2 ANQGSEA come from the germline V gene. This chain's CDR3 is CSVSSGISYEQYF. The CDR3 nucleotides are TGCAGCGTAAGTTCAGGAATATCCTACGAGCAGTACTTC.

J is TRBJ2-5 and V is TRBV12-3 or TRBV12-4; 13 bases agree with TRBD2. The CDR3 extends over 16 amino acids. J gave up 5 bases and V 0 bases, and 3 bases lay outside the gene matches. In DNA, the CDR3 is TGTGCCAGCAGTTTAGCCCCGGGACTAGCGGGGGAGACCCAGTACTTC. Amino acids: CASSLAPGLAGETQYF.

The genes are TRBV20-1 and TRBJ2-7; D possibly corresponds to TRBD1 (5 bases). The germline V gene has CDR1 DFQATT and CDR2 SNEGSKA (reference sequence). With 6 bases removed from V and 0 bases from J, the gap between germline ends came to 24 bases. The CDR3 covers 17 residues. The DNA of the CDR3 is TGCAGTGCCCCCAATGTCGACAGCCCATTTCTCTCCTACGAGCAGTACTTC. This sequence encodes CSAPNVDSPFLSYEQYF.

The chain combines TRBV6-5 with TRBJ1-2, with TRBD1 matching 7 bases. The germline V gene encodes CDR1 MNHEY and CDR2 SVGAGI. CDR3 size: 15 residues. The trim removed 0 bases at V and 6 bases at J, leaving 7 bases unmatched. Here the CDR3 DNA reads TGTGCCAGCAGTTACTCTTATAAAGGGGGCGATGGCTACACCTTC. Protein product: CASSYSYKGGDGYTF.

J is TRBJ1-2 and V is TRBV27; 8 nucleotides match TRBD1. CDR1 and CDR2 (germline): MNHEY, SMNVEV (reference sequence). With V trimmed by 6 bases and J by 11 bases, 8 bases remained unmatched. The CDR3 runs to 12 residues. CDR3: CASSRTGRVYTF. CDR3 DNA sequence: TGTGCCAGCAGCCGGACAGGGAGGGTGTACACCTTC.

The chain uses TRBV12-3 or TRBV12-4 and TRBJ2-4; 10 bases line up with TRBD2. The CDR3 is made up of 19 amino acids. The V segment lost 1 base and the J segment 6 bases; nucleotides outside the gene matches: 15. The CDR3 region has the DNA TGTGCCAGCAGTTTAGTTCGGCTAGCGGGAGTAGTGGAGGGAAACATTCAGTACTTC. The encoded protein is CASSLVRLAGVVEGNIQYF.

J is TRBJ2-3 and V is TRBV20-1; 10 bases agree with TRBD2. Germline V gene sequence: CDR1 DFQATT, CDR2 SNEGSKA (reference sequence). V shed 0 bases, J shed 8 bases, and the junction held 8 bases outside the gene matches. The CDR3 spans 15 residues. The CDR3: CSARDQERGGLTQYF. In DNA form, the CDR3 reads TGCAGTGCTAGAGATCAGGAGCGGGGGGGCCTTACGCAGTATTTT.

CDR3 residues: CASSFERGTQYF. CDR3 sequence (DNA): TGCGCCAGCAGCTTTGAGCGCGGTACGCAGTATTTT. This chain links TRBV5-1 with TRBJ2-3; D unresolved. The CDR3 is 12 amino acids. V was pared by 2 bases and J by 8 bases, with 9 bases between. In germline, CDR1 is SGHRS, CDR2 YFSETQ. The full variable domain, with the rest looked up from reference TRBV5-1 and TRBJ2-3, is KAGVTQTPRYLIKTRGQQVTLSCSPISGHRSVSWYQQTPGQGLQFLFEYFSETQRNKGNFPGRFSGRQFSNSRSEMNVSTLELGDSALYLCASSFERGTQYFGPGTRLTVL.